This TCR beta chain originates from a study of shared clonotypes between healthy human individuals. Findings and limits, study-wide: Sampling was confined to blood; repertoires within tissues likely differ. Clonotype sharing levels among donors were expected to vary with sequencing depth. It was observed that 5% to 6.5% of naive CD4 clonotypes were shared across a few donors.

Using about 220 ng DNA, 30,000 or so T cell genomes, the sorted-subset replicate PCRs were run. Libraries were prepared by immunoSEQ multiplex PCR; TCRdb keeps only in-frame clonotypes and omits some of them. The data hold a few hundred thousand clones, with about 97% observed a single time. On this clone itself: The antigen is unknown.

V shed 2 bases and J shed 11 bases, with 10 bases lying between them. The CDR3 totals 13 residues. Per germline, CDR1 MNHEY and CDR2 SVGAGI. The TCR originated in a woman in her thirties in good health. This rearrangement joins TRBV6-5 to TRBJ1-6; D ambiguous. The sequencing sample was made of naive CD4+ T cells sorted from blood. Subset specified: CD45RA+ positively selected. CDR3 region: CASSYNAIAPLHF. As DNA, the CDR3 is TGTGCCAGCAGTTACAATGCAATAGCACCCCTCCACTTT.